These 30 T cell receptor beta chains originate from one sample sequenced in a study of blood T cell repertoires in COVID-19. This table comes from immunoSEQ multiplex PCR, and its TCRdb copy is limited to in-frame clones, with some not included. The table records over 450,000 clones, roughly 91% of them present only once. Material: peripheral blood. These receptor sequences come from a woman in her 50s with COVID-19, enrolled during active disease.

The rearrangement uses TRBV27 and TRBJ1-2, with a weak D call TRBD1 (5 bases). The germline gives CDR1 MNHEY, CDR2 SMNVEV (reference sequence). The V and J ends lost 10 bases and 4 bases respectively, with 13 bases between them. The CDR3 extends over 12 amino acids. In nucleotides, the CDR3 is TGTGCCACCCGATCGGGGGGCTATGGCTACACCTTC. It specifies CATRSGGYGYTF.

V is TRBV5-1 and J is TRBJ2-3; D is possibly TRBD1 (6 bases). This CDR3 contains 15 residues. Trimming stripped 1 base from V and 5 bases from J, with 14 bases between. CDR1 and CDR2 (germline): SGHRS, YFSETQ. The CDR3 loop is CASSLSGVFGDTQYF. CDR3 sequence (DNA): TGCGCCAGCAGCTTGTCAGGGGTATTCGGAGATACGCAGTATTTT. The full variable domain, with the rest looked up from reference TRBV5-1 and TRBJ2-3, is KAGVTQTPRYLIKTRGQQVTLSCSPISGHRSVSWYQQTPGQGLQFLFEYFSETQRNKGNFPGRFSGRQFSNSRSEMNVSTLELGDSALYLCASSLSGVFGDTQYFGPGTRLTVL.

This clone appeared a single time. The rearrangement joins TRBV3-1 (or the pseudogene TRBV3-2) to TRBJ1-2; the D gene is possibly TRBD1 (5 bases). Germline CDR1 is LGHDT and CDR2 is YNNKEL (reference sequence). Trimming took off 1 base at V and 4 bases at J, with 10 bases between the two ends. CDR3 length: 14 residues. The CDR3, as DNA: TGTGCCAGCAGCCAAGCAGGGTGGCCCTATGGCTACACCTTC. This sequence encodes CASSQAGWPYGYTF.

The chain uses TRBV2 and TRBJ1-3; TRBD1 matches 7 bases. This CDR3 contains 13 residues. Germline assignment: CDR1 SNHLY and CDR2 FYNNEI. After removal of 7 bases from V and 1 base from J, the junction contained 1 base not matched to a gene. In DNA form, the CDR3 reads TGTGCCAGCACGGACAGGTCTGGAAACACCATATATTTT. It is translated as CASTDRSGNTIYF.

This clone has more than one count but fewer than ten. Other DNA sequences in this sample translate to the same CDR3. The CDR3 DNA follows: TGTGCCAGCAGCGTAGGCGGAGGGAGCTCCTACAATGAGCAGTTCTTC. Protein product: CASSVGGGSSYNEQFF. The chain links TRBV9 to TRBJ2-1; weak D call: TRBD2 (6 bases). The CDR3 totals 16 residues. V shed 0 bases and J shed 0 bases, with 10 bases lying between them. From germline, CDR1 is SGDLS and CDR2 YYNGEE.

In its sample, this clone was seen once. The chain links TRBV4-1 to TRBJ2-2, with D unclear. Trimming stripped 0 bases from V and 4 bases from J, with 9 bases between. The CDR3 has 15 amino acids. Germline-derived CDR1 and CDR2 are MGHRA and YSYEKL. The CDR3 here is CASSQDVSGTGELFF. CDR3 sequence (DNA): TGCGCCAGCAGCCAAGACGTATCGGGCACCGGGGAGCTGTTTTTT.

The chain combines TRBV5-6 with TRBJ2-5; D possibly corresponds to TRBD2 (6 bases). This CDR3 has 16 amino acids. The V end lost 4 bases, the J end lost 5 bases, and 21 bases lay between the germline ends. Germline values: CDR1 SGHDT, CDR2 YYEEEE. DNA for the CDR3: TGTGCCAGCAGCCCGACCGGGACTCTCCCGGGGGAGACCCAGTACTTC. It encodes CASSPTGTLPGETQYF.

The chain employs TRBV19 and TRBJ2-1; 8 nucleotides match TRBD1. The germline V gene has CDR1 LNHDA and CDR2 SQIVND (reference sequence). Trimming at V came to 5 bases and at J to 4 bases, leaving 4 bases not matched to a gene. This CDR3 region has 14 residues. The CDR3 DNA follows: TGTGCCAGTAGTGCCCGGACAGGGTACAATGAGCAGTTCTTC. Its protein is CASSARTGYNEQFF.

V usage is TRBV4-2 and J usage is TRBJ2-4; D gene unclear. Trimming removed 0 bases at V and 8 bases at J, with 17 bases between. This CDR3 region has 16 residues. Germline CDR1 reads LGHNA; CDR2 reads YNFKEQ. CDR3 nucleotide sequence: TGTGCCAGCAGCCAAGAAGGAGTTAACGCTATTGACATTCAGTACTTC. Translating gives CASSQEGVNAIDIQYF.

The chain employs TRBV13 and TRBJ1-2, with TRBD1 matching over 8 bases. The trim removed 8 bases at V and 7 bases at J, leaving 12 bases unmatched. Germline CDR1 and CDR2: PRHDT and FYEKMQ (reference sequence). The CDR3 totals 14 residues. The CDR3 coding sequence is TGTGCCAGCCGGGTGAGGACAGGGCATACTGGCTACACCTTC. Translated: CASRVRTGHTGYTF.

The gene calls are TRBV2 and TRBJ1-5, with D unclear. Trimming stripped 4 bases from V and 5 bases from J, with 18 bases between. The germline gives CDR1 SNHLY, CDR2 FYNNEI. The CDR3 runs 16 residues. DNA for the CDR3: TGTGCCAGCAGTGCCGGGAGGTTAGGGAGGGATCAGCCCCAGCATTTT. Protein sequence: CASSAGRLGRDQPQHF. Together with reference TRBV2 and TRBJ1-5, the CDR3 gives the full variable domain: EPEVTQTPSHQVTQMGQEVILRCVPISNHLYFYWYRQILGQKVEFLVSFYNNEISEKSEIFDDQFSVERPDGSNFTLKIRSTKLEDSAMYFCASSAGRLGRDQPQHFGDGTRLSIL.

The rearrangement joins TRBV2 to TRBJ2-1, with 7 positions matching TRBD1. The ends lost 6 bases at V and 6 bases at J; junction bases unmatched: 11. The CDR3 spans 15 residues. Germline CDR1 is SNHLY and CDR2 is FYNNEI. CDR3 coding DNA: TGTGCCAGCAGCCCCGACAGGGAACGGGGCAATGAGCAGTTCTTC. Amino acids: CASSPDRERGNEQFF.

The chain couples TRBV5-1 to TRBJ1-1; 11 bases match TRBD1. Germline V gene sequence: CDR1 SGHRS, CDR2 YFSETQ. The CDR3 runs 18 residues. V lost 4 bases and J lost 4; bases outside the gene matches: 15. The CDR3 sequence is CASSTDRDRGWSGTEAFF. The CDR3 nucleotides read TGCGCCAGCAGCACGGACAGGGACAGGGGGTGGAGTGGCACTGAAGCTTTCTTT.

The chain's CDR3 is CASSVDREQFF. The CDR3 DNA reads as TGTGCCAGCAGCGTGGACAGGGAACAGTTCTTC. The J gene is TRBJ2-1, the V gene TRBV9; 8 bases map to TRBD1. Trimming at V came to 2 bases and at J to 13 bases, leaving 2 bases not matched to a gene. Germline V gene lookup returns CDR1 SGDLS and CDR2 YYNGEE. The CDR3 loop spans 11 amino acids. The full variable domain, its missing parts supplied by reference TRBV9 and TRBJ2-1, is DSGVTQTPKHLITATGQRVTLRCSPRSGDLSVYWYQQSLDQGLQFLIQYYNGEERAKGNILERFSAQQFPDLHSELNLSSLELGDSALYFCASSVDREQFFGPGTRLTVL.

CDR3 bases: TGTGCCAGCAGTGAAGAGGCAGGGACATATGCCTACGAGCAGTACTTC. This sequence encodes CASSEEAGTYAYEQYF. This rearrangement joins TRBV2 to TRBJ2-7; a weak D match, TRBD1 (6 bases). V was cut by 1 base and J by 2 bases, with 15 bases left in between. This CDR3 is built from 16 residues. Germline-derived CDR1 and CDR2 are SNHLY and FYNNEI.

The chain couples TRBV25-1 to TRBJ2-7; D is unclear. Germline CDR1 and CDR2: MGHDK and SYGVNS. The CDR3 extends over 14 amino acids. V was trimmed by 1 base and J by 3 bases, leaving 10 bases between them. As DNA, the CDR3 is TGTGCCAGCAGTGAATTCGGAGCATTCTACGAGCAGTACTTC. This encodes CASSEFGAFYEQYF.

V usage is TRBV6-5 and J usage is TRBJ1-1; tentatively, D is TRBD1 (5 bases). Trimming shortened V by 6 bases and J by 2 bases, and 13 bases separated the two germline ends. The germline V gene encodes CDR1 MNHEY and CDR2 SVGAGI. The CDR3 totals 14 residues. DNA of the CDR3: TGTGCCAGCAGACTAAGGGGATATAACACTGAAGCTTTCTTT. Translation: CASRLRGYNTEAFF.

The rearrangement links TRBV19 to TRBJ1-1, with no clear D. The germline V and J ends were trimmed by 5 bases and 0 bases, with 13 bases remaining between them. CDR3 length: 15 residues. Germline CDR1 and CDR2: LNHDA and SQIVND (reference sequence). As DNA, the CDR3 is TGTGCCAGTAGTCAGGCGAAATCCATGAACACTGAAGCTTTCTTT. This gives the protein CASSQAKSMNTEAFF.

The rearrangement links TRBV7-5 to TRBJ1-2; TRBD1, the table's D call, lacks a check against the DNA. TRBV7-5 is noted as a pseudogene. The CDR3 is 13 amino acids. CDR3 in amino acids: CASSSGQGVGYTF. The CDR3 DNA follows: TGTGCCAGCAGCTCTGGACAGGGAGTCGGCTACACCTTC.

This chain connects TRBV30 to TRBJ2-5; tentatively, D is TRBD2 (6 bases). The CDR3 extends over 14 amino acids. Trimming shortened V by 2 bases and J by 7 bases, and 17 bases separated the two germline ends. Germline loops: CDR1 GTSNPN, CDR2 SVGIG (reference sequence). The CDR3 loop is CAWSLEEGSGTQYF. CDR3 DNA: TGTGCCTGGAGTCTGGAGGAGGGGTCAGGGACCCAGTACTTC.

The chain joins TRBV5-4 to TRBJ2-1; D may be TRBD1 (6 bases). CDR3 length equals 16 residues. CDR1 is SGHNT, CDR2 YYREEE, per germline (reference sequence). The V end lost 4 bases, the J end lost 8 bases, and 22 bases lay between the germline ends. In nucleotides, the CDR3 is TGTGCCAGCAGCACCCGACAGGTAGGGATAGGCGATGAGCAGTTCTTC. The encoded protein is CASSTRQVGIGDEQFF.

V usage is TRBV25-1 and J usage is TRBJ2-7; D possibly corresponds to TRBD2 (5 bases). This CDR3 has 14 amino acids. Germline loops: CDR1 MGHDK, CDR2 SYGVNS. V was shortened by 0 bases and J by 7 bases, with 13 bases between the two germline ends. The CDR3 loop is CASSEYRAGEEQYF. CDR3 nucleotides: TGTGCCAGCAGTGAATATAGAGCTGGGGAGGAGCAGTACTTC.

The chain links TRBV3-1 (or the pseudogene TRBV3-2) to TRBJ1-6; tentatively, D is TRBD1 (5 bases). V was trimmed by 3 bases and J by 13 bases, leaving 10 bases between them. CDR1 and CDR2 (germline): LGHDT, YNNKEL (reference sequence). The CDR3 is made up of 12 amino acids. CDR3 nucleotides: TGTGCCAGCAGCCACGGAGGGGCTCCCCTCCACTTT. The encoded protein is CASSHGGAPLHF.

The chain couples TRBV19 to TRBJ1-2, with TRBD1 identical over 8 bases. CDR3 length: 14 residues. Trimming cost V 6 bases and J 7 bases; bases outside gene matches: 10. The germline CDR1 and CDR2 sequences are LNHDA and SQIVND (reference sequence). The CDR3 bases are TGTGCCAGTAGGATGCAGGGGGCGGCTGGTGGCTACACCTTC. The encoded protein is CASRMQGAAGGYTF.

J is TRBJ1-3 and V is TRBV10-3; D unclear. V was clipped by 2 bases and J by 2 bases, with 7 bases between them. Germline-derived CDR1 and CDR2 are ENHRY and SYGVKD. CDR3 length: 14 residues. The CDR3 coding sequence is TGTGCCATCAGTGAGGAGGTAACTGGAAACACCATATATTTT. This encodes CAISEEVTGNTIYF.

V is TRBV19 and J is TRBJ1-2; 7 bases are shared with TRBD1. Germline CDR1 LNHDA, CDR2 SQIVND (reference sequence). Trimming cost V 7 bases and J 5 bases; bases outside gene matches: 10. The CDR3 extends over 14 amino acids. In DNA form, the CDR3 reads TGTGCCAGTAAACGGGACAGCCAGGGGTATGGCTACACCTTC. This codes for CASKRDSQGYGYTF.

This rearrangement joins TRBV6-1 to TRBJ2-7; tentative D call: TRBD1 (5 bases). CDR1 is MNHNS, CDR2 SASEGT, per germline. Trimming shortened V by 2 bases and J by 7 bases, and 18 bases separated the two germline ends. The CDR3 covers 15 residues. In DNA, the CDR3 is TGTGCCAGCAGTGAAATGGTCACAGGTCCGGCGGAGCAGTACTTC. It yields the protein CASSEMVTGPAEQYF.

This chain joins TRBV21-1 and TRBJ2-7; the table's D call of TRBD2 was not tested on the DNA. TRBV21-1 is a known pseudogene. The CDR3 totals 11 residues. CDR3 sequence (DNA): TGTGCCAGCAGCAATCTTTACGAGCAGTACTTC. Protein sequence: CASSNLYEQYF.

CDR3 DNA sequence: TGTGCCTCGTACAGGGCGGGCTACACCTTC. Residues: CASYRAGYTF. The chain links TRBV30 to TRBJ1-2, with D perhaps TRBD1 (6 bases). V was pared by 7 bases and J by 8 bases, with 11 bases between. The CDR3 consists of 10 residues. Per germline, CDR1 GTSNPN and CDR2 SVGIG (reference sequence).

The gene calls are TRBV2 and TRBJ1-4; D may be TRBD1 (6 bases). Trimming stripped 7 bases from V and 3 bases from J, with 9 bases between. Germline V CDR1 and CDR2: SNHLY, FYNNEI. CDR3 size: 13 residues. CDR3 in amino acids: CASKGGANEKLFF. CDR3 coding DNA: TGTGCCAGCAAGGGGGGGGCTAATGAAAAACTGTTTTTT.